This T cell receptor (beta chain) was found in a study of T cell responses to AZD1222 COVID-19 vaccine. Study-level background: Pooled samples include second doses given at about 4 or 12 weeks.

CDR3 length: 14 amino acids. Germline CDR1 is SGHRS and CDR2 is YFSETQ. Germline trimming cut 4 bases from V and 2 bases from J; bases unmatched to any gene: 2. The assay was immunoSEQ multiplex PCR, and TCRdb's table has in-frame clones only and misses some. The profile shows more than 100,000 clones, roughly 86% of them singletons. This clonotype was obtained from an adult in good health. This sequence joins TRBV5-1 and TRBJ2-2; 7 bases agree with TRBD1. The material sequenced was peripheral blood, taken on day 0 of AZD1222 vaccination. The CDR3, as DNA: TGCGCCAGCAGCCCAGGGGGAAACACCGGGGAGCTGTTTTTT. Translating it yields CASSPGGNTGELFF.